Each of the 32 T cell receptor beta chains below was sequenced from the same sample in a study of T cells in tumors after PD-1 blockade. TCRdb keeps only in-frame clones here, not all; method: immunoSEQ multiplex PCR. The sample carries approximately 60,000 clones, over 75% recorded once. The sample here was PBMCs, taken before anti-PD-1 treatment. These receptors were collected from a human donor with basal cell carcinoma.

V usage is TRBV15 and J usage is TRBJ2-3, with D hard to call. V lost 3 bases to trimming and J lost 4 bases, with 11 bases between them. CDR1 is LNHNV, CDR2 YYDKDF, per germline (reference sequence). CDR3 length: 14 residues. CDR3 sequence (DNA): TGTGCCACCAGCAGGGCAAGGACCCCAGATACGCAGTATTTT. As protein: CATSRARTPDTQYF.

The genes are TRBV30 and TRBJ1-5; perhaps TRBD1 as D (5 bases). The CDR3 has 15 residues. Germline CDR1 and CDR2: GTSNPN and SVGIG (reference sequence). Between the trimmed V and J ends, which lost 3 bases and 2 bases, there was a span of 14 bases. The CDR3 bases are TGTGCCTGGAGCGTGGGACCGTTTGGCAATCAGCCCCAGCATTTT. Amino acids: CAWSVGPFGNQPQHF.

This clone was seen only once. The chain carries TRBV25-1 and TRBJ2-3, with 9 bases lining up with TRBD2. After removal of 4 bases from V and 5 bases from J, the junction contained 1 base not matched to a gene. The CDR3 sequence is 13 residues long. Germline CDR1 MGHDK, CDR2 SYGVNS. CDR3 DNA sequence: TGTGCCAGCAGTGTACTAGCGGGAGATACGCAGTATTTT. Its protein is CASSVLAGDTQYF.

The chain links TRBV30 to TRBJ2-5, with D uncertain. The V and J ends lost 0 bases and 6 bases respectively, with 5 bases between them. Germline V gene sequence: CDR1 GTSNPN, CDR2 SVGIG (reference sequence). The CDR3 runs 11 residues. For the CDR3, the DNA is TGTGCCTGGAGTGTAGGCCAGACCCAGTACTTC. Translated: CAWSVGQTQYF.

V usage is TRBV6-5 and J usage is TRBJ1-2, with D perhaps TRBD1 (6 bases). The CDR3 covers 12 residues. The ends were cut back, 5 bases at V and 8 bases at J, with 12 bases in the middle. Germline V gene sequence: CDR1 MNHEY, CDR2 SVGAGI. CDR3 DNA: TGTGCCAGCAGTCTCTCAGGGGTCGGCTACACCTTC. Its translation: CASSLSGVGYTF.

The V and J genes are TRBV5-5 and TRBJ1-1; no clear D gene. V lost 4 bases to trimming and J lost 4 bases, with 14 bases between them. The CDR3 sequence is 14 residues long. Germline CDR1 is SGHKS and CDR2 is YYEKEE (reference sequence). CDR3 nucleotides: TGTGCCAGCAGCCTAGTACCCCACAGCACTGAAGCTTTCTTT. Its translation: CASSLVPHSTEAFF.

CDR3 sequence (DNA): TGCGCCAGCAGGACGGCCTACAATGAGCAGTTCTTC. It yields the protein CASRTAYNEQFF. J is TRBJ2-1 and V is TRBV5-1; unclear D gene. The CDR3 has 12 amino acids. V gave up 5 bases and J gave up 2 bases, with 5 bases separating them. Germline assignment: CDR1 SGHRS and CDR2 YFSETQ.

The genes are TRBV12-3 or TRBV12-4 and TRBJ2-4; D gene ambiguous. The CDR3 extends over 13 amino acids. Trimming pared 5 bases from V and 5 bases from J, leaving 10 bases between. This chain's CDR3 is CASSALSQNIQYF. CDR3 nucleotide sequence: TGTGCCAGCAGTGCCCTAAGCCAAAACATTCAGTACTTC.

This clone showed up just a few times. V and J are TRBV19 and TRBJ2-1; 7 nucleotides agree with TRBD1. The germline CDR1 and CDR2 sequences are LNHDA and SQIVND (reference sequence). V lost 5 bases to trimming and J lost 6 bases; unmatched junction nucleotides: 16. CDR3 length: 17 amino acids. As DNA, the CDR3 is TGTGCCAGTAGTCCCACTTTATTGGACAGGCGAGGCAATGAGCAGTTCTTC. It translates to CASSPTLLDRRGNEQFF.

The chain has TRBV13 and TRBJ2-6; D might be TRBD1 (6 bases). From germline, CDR1 is PRHDT and CDR2 FYEKMQ (reference sequence). Between the trimmed V and J ends, which lost 3 bases and 4 bases, there was a span of 16 bases. The CDR3 consists of 17 residues. CDR3 nucleotides: TGTGCCAGCAGCTTTGGGGGCGCATTGGTCGGGGCCAACGTCCTGACTTTC. The encoded protein is CASSFGGALVGANVLTF. The full variable domain, rest sourced from reference TRBV13 and TRBJ2-6, is AAGVIQSPRHLIKEKRETATLKCYPIPRHDTVYWYQQGPGQDPQFLISFYEKMQSDKGSIPDRFSAQQFSDYHSELNMSSLELGDSALYFCASSFGGALVGANVLTFGAGSRLTVL.

The chain couples TRBV7-2 to TRBJ2-7; D tentatively fits TRBD1 or TRBD2 (6 bases each). Looked up from germline, CDR1 is SGHTA and CDR2 is FQGNSA. Trimming left V 1 base short and J 3 bases short, with 13 bases between. This CDR3 is built from 15 residues. The CDR3 DNA is TGTGCCAGCAGCTTAGTGGGGGGCCGGGACTACGAGCAGTACTTC. Amino acids: CASSLVGGRDYEQYF.

In nucleotides, the CDR3 is TGTGCCAGCAGCGCTACTTTGAATGAGCAGTTCTTC. Translated: CASSATLNEQFF. The V gene is TRBV6-5, the J gene TRBJ2-1; the D is unclear. Deletions cut 6 bases from V and 7 bases from J, with 10 bases between. CDR1 and CDR2 from the germline V gene are MNHEY and SVGAGI. This CDR3 is 12 amino acids long.

The V call is TRBV7-9, the J call TRBJ2-5; D remains ambiguous. Germline assignment: CDR1 SEHNR and CDR2 FQNEAQ (reference sequence). The CDR3 sequence is 13 residues long. With 5 bases removed from V and 5 bases from J, the gap between germline ends came to 12 bases. CDR3 nucleotides: TGTGCCAGCAGCCCCCGCAGCGCTGAGACCCAGTACTTC. Encoded protein: CASSPRSAETQYF.

With respect to this clone: One junction end disagrees with the germline gene, perhaps due to a read error. The chain links TRBV3-1 (or the pseudogene TRBV3-2) to TRBJ1-4; 8 positions agree with TRBD1. The length of the CDR3 is 15 residues. Germline V gene sequence: CDR1 LGHDT, CDR2 YNNKEL (reference sequence). The CDR3 spells CASSFNRGDNEKLFF. The CDR3 bases are TGTGCCAGCAGCTTTAACAGGGGGGATAATGAGAAACTGTTTTTT.

This clone was seen only once. The V and J genes are TRBV5-4 and TRBJ2-7; 7 bases match TRBD1. Germline CDR1 reads SGHNT; CDR2 reads YYREEE (reference sequence). The CDR3 loop spans 15 amino acids. The junction had 9 bases not matched to a gene; V was cut back by 4 bases and J by 2 bases. In nucleotides, the CDR3 is TGTGCCAGCAGCCCAACGCACGGGACAGCCTACGAGCAGTACTTC. Its translation: CASSPTHGTAYEQYF. The entire variable domain, with the rest obtained from reference TRBV5-4 and TRBJ2-7, is as follows: ETGVTQSPTHLIKTRGQQVTLRCSSQSGHNTVSWYQQALGQGPQFIFQYYREEENGRGNFPPRFSGLQFPNYSSELNVNALELDDSALYLCASSPTHGTAYEQYFGPGTRLTVT.

V usage is TRBV19 and J usage is TRBJ1-5; the D gene is possibly TRBD1 (5 bases). The germline V gene encodes CDR1 LNHDA and CDR2 SQIVND (reference sequence). The V end lost 5 bases, the J end lost 0 bases, and 14 bases lay between the germline ends. The length of the CDR3 is 16 residues. This chain's CDR3 is CASSLTGTVSNQPQHF. Here the CDR3 DNA reads TGTGCCAGTAGTCTAACCGGGACGGTTAGCAATCAGCCCCAGCATTTT.

This rearrangement joins TRBV29-1 to TRBJ1-1; 7 bases fit TRBD1. Germline CDR1 SQVTM, CDR2 ANQGSEA. The CDR3 consists of 13 residues. Losses at the gene ends were 7 bases for V and 2 bases for J; bases not matched to a gene: 7. CDR3 DNA sequence: TGCAGCGGTGACAGGGCTCCCAACACTGAAGCTTTCTTT. Encoded protein: CSGDRAPNTEAFF.

The chain is built from TRBV7-9 and TRBJ2-2; no firm D call. This CDR3 contains 14 residues. Deletions cut 5 bases from V and 0 bases from J, with 7 bases between. Per the germline V gene, CDR1 is SEHNR and CDR2 is FQNEAQ (reference sequence). The CDR3 here is CASSLASNTGELFF. DNA of the CDR3: TGTGCCAGCAGCCTTGCTTCGAACACCGGGGAGCTGTTTTTT.

The CDR3 DNA follows: TGTGCCAGTAGTGTGTCGCGGGAGCGGGGGGAGCTGTTTTTT. Its translation: CASSVSRERGELFF. The gene calls are TRBV19 and TRBJ2-2, with 7 positions matching TRBD2. Trimming took 5 bases from V and 8 from J; bases not matched to a gene: 8. The length of the CDR3 is 14 residues. From germline, CDR1 is LNHDA and CDR2 SQIVND (reference sequence).

The chain couples TRBV9 to TRBJ2-5; D is unclear. The CDR3 runs 12 residues. The V end was cut by 1 base, the J end by 5 bases, with 6 bases between. In germline, CDR1 is SGDLS, CDR2 YYNGEE. The chain's CDR3 is CASSVRRETQYF. CDR3 coding DNA: TGTGCCAGCAGCGTAAGGCGGGAGACCCAGTACTTC. Supplemented by reference TRBV9 and TRBJ2-5, the full variable domain reads DSGVTQTPKHLITATGQRVTLRCSPRSGDLSVYWYQQSLDQGLQFLIQYYNGEERAKGNILERFSAQQFPDLHSELNLSSLELGDSALYFCASSVRRETQYFGPGTRLLVL.

The chain is built from TRBV30 and TRBJ1-1, with D unresolved. Trimming took off 2 bases at V and 1 base at J, with 5 bases between the two ends. Germline V gene sequence: CDR1 GTSNPN, CDR2 SVGIG (reference sequence). The length of the CDR3 is 12 residues. The CDR3 DNA is TGTGCCTGGAGTCCAGGGAACACTGAAGCTTTCTTT. Its translation: CAWSPGNTEAFF.

The genes are TRBV5-1 and TRBJ2-3; tentatively, D is TRBD2 (6 bases). Germline V gives CDR1 SGHRS, CDR2 YFSETQ. This CDR3 spans 15 amino acids. V gave up 2 bases and J gave up 2 bases, with 12 bases separating them. CDR3 bases: TGCGCCAGCAGCTTTGGACTACGGAACACAGATACGCAGTATTTT. This codes for CASSFGLRNTDTQYF.

This chain connects TRBV6-2 or TRBV6-3 to TRBJ2-4; no firm D call. The CDR3 covers 13 residues. In germline, CDR1 is MNHEY, CDR2 SVGEGT. V lost 4 bases, J lost 6 bases, and 10 bases lay in between. The CDR3 DNA is TGTGCCAGCAGTTTGGCTAGTGGAAACATTCAGTACTTC. Protein product: CASSLASGNIQYF.

This clone was seen only once. The chain uses TRBV18 and TRBJ2-1; 10 bases fit TRBD2. With V trimmed by 2 bases and J by 9 bases, 10 bases remained unmatched. The CDR3 loop spans 16 amino acids. Germline V gene data show CDR1 as KGHSH and CDR2 as LQKENI. The CDR3 sequence: CASSPTQLAGLVEQFF. CDR3 DNA sequence: TGTGCCAGCTCACCAACTCAACTAGCGGGGTTGGTTGAGCAGTTCTTC.

The genes are TRBV19 and TRBJ1-2, with 7 bases aligning to TRBD1. J was trimmed by 5 bases and V by 5 bases; bases with no gene match: 5. CDR1 LNHDA and CDR2 SQIVND come from the germline V gene (reference sequence). The length of the CDR3 is 13 residues. Here the CDR3 reads CASSPRQGYGYTF. In DNA, the CDR3 is TGTGCCAGTAGTCCAAGACAGGGATATGGCTACACCTTC.

CDR3 in amino acids: CAWSPSKNTEAFF. CDR3 nucleotides: TGTGCCTGGAGTCCCTCGAAGAACACTGAAGCTTTCTTT. The chain recombines TRBV30 with TRBJ1-1; D gene unclear. The CDR3 is 13 residues long. Trimming left V 2 bases short and J 1 base short, with 8 bases between. Looked up from germline, CDR1 is GTSNPN and CDR2 is SVGIG (reference sequence).

This rearrangement joins TRBV5-4 to TRBJ2-1, with D tentatively TRBD2 (7 bases). CDR3 length equals 14 residues. Trimming took 4 bases from V and 9 from J, leaving 17 bases between them. Germline V gives CDR1 SGHNT, CDR2 YYREEE (reference sequence). CDR3 amino acids: CASSPVGGHTEQFF. In DNA, the CDR3 is TGTGCCAGCAGCCCCGTCGGGGGGCACACTGAGCAGTTCTTC.

This clone was detected only a few times. The rearrangement joins TRBV4-2 to TRBJ2-5; TRBD2 might be the D (6 bases). Germline lookup yields CDR1 LGHNA and CDR2 YNFKEQ. Trimming removed 1 base from V and 5 bases from J, with 14 bases in between. This CDR3 has 15 residues. The CDR3 here is CASSQVGGADETQYF. CDR3 nucleotide sequence: TGTGCCAGCAGCCAAGTGGGGGGTGCAGACGAGACCCAGTACTTC.

This clone was observed a handful of times. This chain connects TRBV27 to TRBJ1-6; TRBD1 matches at 8 bases. The CDR3 has 17 residues. Germline V lookup: CDR1 MNHEY, CDR2 SMNVEV (reference sequence). The V segment lost 2 bases and the J segment 10 bases; nucleotides outside the gene matches: 13. CDR3 bases: TGTGCCAGCAGTTTAAAGCGTCCGACAGGGGACTCCTCACCCCTCCACTTT. The encoded protein is CASSLKRPTGDSSPLHF.

This chain connects TRBV16 to TRBJ1-2, with D possibly being TRBD1 (5 bases). In germline, CDR1 is KGHSY, CDR2 FQNENV. The V gene lost 0 bases and the J gene lost 4 bases, with 21 bases spanning the gap. This CDR3 has 18 residues. The chain's CDR3 is CASSQSGGFEGLSYGYTF. CDR3 coding DNA: TGTGCCAGCAGCCAATCGGGGGGGTTCGAAGGACTTAGCTATGGCTACACCTTC.

The chain is built from TRBV2 and TRBJ1-6, with 9 bases aligning to TRBD1. This CDR3 has 15 amino acids. Germline CDR1 is SNHLY and CDR2 is FYNNEI. The junction had 5 bases not matched to a gene; V was cut back by 2 bases and J by 9 bases. CDR3 nucleotides: TGTGCCAGCAGTGAAAGGGAGGGACAGGGTTCACCCCTCCACTTT. Translated: CASSEREGQGSPLHF.

The chain is built from TRBV30 and TRBJ1-1; D ambiguous. This CDR3 region has 11 residues. The germline V gene has CDR1 GTSNPN and CDR2 SVGIG (reference sequence). Trimming cost V 0 bases and J 11 bases, with 10 bases left between them. The CDR3 is CAWSVTSPAFF. CDR3 in DNA: TGTGCCTGGAGTGTGACTTCACCGGCTTTCTTT.